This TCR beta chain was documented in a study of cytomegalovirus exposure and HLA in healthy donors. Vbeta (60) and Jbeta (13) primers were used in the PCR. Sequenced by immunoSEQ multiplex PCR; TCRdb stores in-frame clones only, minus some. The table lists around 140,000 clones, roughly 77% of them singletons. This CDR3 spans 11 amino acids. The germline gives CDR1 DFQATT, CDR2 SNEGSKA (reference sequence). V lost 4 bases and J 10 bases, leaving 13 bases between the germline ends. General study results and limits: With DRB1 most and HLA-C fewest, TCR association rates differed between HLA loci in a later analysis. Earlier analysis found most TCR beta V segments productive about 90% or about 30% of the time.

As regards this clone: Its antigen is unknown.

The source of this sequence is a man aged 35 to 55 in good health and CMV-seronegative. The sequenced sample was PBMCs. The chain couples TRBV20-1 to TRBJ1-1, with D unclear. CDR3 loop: CSAIKSYLAFF. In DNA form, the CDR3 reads TGCAGTGCTATCAAAAGCTACCTAGCTTTCTTT.